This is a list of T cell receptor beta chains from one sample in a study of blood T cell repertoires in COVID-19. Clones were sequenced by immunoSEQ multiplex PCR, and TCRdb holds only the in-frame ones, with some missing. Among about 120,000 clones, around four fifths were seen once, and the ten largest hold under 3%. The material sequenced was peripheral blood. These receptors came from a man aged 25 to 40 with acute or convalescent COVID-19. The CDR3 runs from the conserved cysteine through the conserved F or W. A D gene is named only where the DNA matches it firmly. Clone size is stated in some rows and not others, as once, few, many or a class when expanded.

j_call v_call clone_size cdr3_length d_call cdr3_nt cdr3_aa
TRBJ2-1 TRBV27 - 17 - TGTGCCAGCAGTCCGGGACCGGGACAAGACGGGTTCAATGAGCAGTTCTTC CASSPGPGQDGFNEQFF
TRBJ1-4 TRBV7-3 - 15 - TGTGCCAGCAGCTTAATGCGGGACGCCGATGAAAAACTGTTTTTT CASSLMRDADEKLFF
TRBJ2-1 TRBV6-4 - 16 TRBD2 TGTGCCAGCAGTGAATCTAGCGGAGGGACCTACAATGAGCAGTTCTTC CASSESSGGTYNEQFF
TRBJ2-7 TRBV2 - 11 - TGTGCCAGCTATACACCCTACGAGCAGTACTTC CASYTPYEQYF
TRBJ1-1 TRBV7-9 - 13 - TGTGCCAGCAGCTTTCCGGGAAACACTGAAGCTTTCTTT CASSFPGNTEAFF
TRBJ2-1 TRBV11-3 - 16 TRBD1 TGTGCCAGCAGCTTAGATGGGGGACAGCCTCACAATGAGCAGTTCTTC CASSLDGGQPHNEQFF
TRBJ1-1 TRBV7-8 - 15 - TGTGCCAGCAGCTTAGCATCTGGGACTAACACTGAAGCTTTCTTT CASSLASGTNTEAFF
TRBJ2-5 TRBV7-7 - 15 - TGTGCTAGCAGCTTAGCGGGGACAGCCCAAGAGACCCAGTACTTC CASSLAGTAQETQYF
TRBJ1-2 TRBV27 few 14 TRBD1 TGTGCCAGCAGCCCCCGGGACAGATCCTATGGCTACACCTTC CASSPRDRSYGYTF
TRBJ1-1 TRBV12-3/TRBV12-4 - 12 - TGTGCCAGCAGTTCAGGGAACACTGAAGCTTTCTTT CASSSGNTEAFF
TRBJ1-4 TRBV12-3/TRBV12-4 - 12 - TGTGCCAGCAGTTTAGGGCTCGAAAAACTGTTTTTT CASSLGLEKLFF
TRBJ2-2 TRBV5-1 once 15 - TGCGCCAGCAGCTTGGAGCACGGGAACACCGGGGAGCTGTTTTTT CASSLEHGNTGELFF
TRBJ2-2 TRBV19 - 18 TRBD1 TGTGCCAGCACCCCCCCGACGGGGACAGGGGGCAACACCGGGGAGCTGTTTTTT CASTPPTGTGGNTGELFF
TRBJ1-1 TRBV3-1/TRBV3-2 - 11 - TGTGCCAGCAGCCACGGGGCTGAAGCTTTCTTT CASSHGAEAFF
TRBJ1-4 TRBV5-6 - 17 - TGTGCCAGCAGCGTGGGTGTGAGGTGGACAACTAATGAAAAACTGTTTTTT CASSVGVRWTTNEKLFF
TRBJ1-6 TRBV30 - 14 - TGTGCCTGGAGTGTATCAGGGCCCGGTTCACCCCTCCACTTT CAWSVSGPGSPLHF
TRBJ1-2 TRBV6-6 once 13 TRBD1 TGTGCCAGCAGGGTGGACAGGGGGCATGGCTACACCTTC CASRVDRGHGYTF
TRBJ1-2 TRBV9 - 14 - TGTGCCAGCAGCCCCCACAACGATCCCAATGGCTACACCTTC CASSPHNDPNGYTF
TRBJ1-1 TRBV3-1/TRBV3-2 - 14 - TGTGCCAGCAGCGTGGACCCGCGGGACACTGAAGCTTTCTTT CASSVDPRDTEAFF
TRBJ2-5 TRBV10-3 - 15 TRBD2 TGTGCCATCAGTGAGGGACTAGCGGGGGGAGAGACCCAGTACTTC CAISEGLAGGETQYF
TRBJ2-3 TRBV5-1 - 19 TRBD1 TGCGCCAGCAGCTTGGAGGGGGCGGGCCCACTCCCGTCCACAGATACGCAGTATTTT CASSLEGAGPLPSTDTQYF
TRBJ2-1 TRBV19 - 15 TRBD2 TGTGCCACTGGGGGGAGCGGGAGCTCCTACAATGAGCAGTTCTTC CATGGSGSSYNEQFF
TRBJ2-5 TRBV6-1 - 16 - TGTGCCAGCAGTGAATTTACAGGGGAGGTTCGGGAGACCCAGTACTTC CASSEFTGEVRETQYF
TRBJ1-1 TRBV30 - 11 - TGTGCCTGGAGTGAGGGGAATGAAGCTTTCTTT CAWSEGNEAFF
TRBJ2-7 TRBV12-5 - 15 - TGTGCTAGTGGTTTGCCCACCGGGACTCCCTACGAGCAGTACTTC CASGLPTGTPYEQYF
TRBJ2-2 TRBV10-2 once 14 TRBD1 TGCGCCAGCTGGGGACAGCGAAACACCGGGGAGCTGTTTTTT CASWGQRNTGELFF
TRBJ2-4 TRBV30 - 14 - TGTGCCTGGAGTGTAGCCGGGGCCAAAAACATTCAGTACTTC CAWSVAGAKNIQYF
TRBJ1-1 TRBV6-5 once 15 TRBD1 TGTGCCAGCAGTTACTCGGCCAGGGGGCACACTGAAGCTTTCTTT CASSYSARGHTEAFF
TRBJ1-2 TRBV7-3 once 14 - TGTGCCAGCAGCCCCCAGGGGCTCCGGTCTGGCTACACCTTC CASSPQGLRSGYTF
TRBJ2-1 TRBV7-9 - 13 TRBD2 TGTGCCAGCAGGGCTAGCGGGGGCAATGAGCAGTTCTTC CASRASGGNEQFF
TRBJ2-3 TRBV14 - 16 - TGTGCCAGCAGCCAAGATAGAGGACTCTCTTCGGATACGCAGTATTTT CASSQDRGLSSDTQYF
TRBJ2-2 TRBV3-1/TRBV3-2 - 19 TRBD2 TGTGCCAGCAGCCAAGATGGGGACTCGCGGGGGGGCCGAACCGGGGAGCTGTTTTTT CASSQDGDSRGGRTGELFF
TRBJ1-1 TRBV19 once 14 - TGTGCCAGTAATCCGACAGGAACGAACACTGAAGCTTTCTTT CASNPTGTNTEAFF
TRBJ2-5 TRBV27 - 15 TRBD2 TGTGCCAGCAGCCAAACTAGCGGGAGAAGGCAGACCCAGTACTTC CASSQTSGRRQTQYF
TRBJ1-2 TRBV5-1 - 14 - TGCGCCAGCAGCTTGGACAGAGCTAACTATGGCTACACCTTC CASSLDRANYGYTF
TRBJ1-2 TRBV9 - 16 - TGTGCCAGCAGCAAACGCGGACAGAGTGGGTCCTATGGCTACACCTTC CASSKRGQSGSYGYTF
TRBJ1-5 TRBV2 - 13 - TGTGCCAGCAGAGAGGTGTCCCCTCAGCCCCAGCATTTT CASREVSPQPQHF
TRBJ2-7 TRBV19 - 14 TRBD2 TGTGCCAGTAGCCCTAGCGGGGGGGCCTACGAGCAGTACTTC CASSPSGGAYEQYF
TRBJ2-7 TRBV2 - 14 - TGTGCCAGCAGTGAACTGGGTAGGGGAGGCGAGCAGTACTTC CASSELGRGGEQYF
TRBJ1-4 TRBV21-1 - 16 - TGTGCCAGCAGCAATGGTCCCGGGGAGGGCTTTGAAAAACTGTTTTTT CASSNGPGEGFEKLFF
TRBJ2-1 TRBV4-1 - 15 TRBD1 TGCGCCAGCAGCCAAAGGTCCGAGGGGGCTGAAGAGCAGTTCTTC CASSQRSEGAEEQFF
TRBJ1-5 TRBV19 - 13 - TGTGCCAGTAGTATGGAAGGAGTTCAGCCCCAGCATTTT CASSMEGVQPQHF
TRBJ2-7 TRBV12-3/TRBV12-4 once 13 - TGTGCCAGCAGTTTGGCAGGATCCTACGAGCAGTACTTC CASSLAGSYEQYF
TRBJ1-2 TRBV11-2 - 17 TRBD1 TGTGCCAGCAGCTTAGTCCGCCGTCCGGGACAGGGGTCTGGCTACACCTTC CASSLVRRPGQGSGYTF
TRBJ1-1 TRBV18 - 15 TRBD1 TGTGCCAGCTCACCTCTCGACAGGGGGAACACTGAAGCTTTCTTT CASSPLDRGNTEAFF
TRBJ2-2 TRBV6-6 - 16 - TGTGCCAGCAGCCACCCTTCAGGGACGAACACCGGGGAGCTGTTTTTT CASSHPSGTNTGELFF
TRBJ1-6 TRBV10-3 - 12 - TGTGCCAGCGGAGGTGATCATTCACCCCTCCACTTT CASGGDHSPLHF
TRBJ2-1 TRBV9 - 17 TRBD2 TGTGCCAGCAGTTATAGCTCGGAGCGGGGAACCTACAATGAGCAGTTCTTC CASSYSSERGTYNEQFF
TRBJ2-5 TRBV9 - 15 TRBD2 TGTGCCAGCAGCGTAGAGGGGACTAGCGGGGAGACCCAGTACTTC CASSVEGTSGETQYF
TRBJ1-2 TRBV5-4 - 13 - TGTGCCAGCAGCTTAGACACGGACTATGGCTACACCTTC CASSLDTDYGYTF
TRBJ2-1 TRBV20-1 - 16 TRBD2 TGCAGTGCTAGTCCAACTAGCGGGAGAGGCTACAATGAGCAGTTCTTC CSASPTSGRGYNEQFF
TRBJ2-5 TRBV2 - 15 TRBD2 TGTGCCAGCAGTCGAACTAGCGGGAGAGGAGAGACCCAGTACTTC CASSRTSGRGETQYF
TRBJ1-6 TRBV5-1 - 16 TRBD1 TGCGCCAGCAGCGTGGGGACAGGGGGGGTCGTATCACCCCTCCACTTT CASSVGTGGVVSPLHF
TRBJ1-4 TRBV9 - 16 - TGTGCCAGCAGCACCGGGGGGGCGACAGGAGGTGAAAAACTGTTTTTT CASSTGGATGGEKLFF
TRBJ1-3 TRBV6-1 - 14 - TGTGCCAGCAGTGAACAATTGTCTGGAAACACCATATATTTT CASSEQLSGNTIYF
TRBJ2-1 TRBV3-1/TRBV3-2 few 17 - TGTGCCAGCAGCCACGGGGGTGCGGGGACCCTCCACAATGAGCAGTTCTTC CASSHGGAGTLHNEQFF
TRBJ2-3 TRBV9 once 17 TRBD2 TGTGCCAGCAGCGAAGGCCCCCCCCGGGGGGGCACAGATACGCAGTATTTT CASSEGPPRGGTDTQYF
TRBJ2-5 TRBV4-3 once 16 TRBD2 TGCGCCAGCAGCCAAGATGCGGGGGGGCCCGACGAGACCCAGTACTTC CASSQDAGGPDETQYF
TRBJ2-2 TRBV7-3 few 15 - TGTGCCAGCAGCTTAATCTCGTCGGGCACCGGGGAGCTGTTTTTT CASSLISSGTGELFF